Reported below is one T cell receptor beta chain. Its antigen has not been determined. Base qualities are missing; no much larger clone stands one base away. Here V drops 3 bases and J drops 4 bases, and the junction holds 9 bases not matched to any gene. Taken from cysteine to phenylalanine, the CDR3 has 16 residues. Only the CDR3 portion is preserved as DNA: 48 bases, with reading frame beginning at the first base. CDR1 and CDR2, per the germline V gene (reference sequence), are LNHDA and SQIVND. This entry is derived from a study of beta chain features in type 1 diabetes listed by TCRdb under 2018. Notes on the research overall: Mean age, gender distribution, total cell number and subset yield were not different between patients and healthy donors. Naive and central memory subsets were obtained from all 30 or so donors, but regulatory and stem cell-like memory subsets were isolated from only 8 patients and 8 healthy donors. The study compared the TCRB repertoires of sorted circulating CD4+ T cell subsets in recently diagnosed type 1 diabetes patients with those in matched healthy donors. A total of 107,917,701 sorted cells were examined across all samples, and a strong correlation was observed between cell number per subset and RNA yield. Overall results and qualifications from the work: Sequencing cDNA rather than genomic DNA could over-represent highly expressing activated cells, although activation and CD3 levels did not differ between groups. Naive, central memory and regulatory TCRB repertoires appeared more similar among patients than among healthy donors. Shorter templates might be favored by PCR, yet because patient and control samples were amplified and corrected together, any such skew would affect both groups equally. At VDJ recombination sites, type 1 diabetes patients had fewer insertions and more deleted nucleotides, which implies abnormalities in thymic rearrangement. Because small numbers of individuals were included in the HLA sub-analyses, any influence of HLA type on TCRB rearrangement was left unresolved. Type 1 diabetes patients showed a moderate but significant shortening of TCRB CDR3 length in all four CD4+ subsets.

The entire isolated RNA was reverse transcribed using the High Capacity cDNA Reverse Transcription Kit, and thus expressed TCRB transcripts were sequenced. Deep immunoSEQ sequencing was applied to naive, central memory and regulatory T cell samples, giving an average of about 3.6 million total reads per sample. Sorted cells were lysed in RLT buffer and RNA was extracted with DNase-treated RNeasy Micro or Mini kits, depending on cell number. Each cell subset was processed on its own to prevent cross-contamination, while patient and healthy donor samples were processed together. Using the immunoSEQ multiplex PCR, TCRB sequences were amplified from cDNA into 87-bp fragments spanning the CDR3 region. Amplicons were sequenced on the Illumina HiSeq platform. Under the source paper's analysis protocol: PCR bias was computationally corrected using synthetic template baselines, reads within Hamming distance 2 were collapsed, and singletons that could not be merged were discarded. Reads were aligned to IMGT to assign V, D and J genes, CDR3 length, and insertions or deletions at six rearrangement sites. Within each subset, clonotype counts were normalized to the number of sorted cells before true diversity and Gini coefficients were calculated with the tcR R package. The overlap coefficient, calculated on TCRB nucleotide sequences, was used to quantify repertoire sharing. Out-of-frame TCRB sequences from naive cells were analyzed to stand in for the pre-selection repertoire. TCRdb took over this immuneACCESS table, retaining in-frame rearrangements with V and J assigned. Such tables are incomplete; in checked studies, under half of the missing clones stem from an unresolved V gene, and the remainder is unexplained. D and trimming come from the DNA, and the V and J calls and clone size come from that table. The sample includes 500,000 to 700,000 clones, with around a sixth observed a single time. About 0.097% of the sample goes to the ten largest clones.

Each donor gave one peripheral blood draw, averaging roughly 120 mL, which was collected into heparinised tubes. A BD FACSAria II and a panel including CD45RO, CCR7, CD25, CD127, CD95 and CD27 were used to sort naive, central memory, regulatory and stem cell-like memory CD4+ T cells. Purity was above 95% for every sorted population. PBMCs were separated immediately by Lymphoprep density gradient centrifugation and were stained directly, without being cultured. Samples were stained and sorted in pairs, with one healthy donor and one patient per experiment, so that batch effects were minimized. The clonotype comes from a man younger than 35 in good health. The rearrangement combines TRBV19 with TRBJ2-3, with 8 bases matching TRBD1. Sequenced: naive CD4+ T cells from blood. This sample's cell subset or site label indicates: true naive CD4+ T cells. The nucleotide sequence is TGTGCCAGTAGTATCCTCGGGACAGGACAGTCAGATACGCAGTATTTT. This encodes CASSILGTGQSDTQYF.